This TCR beta chain was recorded in a study of cytomegalovirus exposure and HLA in healthy donors. As for the study in general: A preliminary data release comprised approximately 85 million unique TCRs obtained from HLA-typed donors. Study-wide results and limits: The study put 150 or so TCR beta chains on its list as cytomegalovirus-associated. Certain indistinguishable V segments, among them TRBV6-2 and TRBV6-3, were excluded.

Primers for the PCR totalled 60 Vbeta and 13 Jbeta. The assay was immunoSEQ multiplex PCR, and TCRdb's table has in-frame clones only and misses some. In the table there are 150,000 to 200,000 clones, roughly 80% of which are singletons. Germline CDR1 and CDR2: MDHEN and SYDVKM. The CDR3 has 11 residues. The V gene end was trimmed by 3 bases and the J gene end by 9 bases; junction bases not matched to a gene: 2. About this clone itself: Its cognate antigen is unknown.

The receptor's source is a woman under 30 in good health and CMV-seronegative. Sample: PBMCs. The chain links TRBV28 to TRBJ2-7; TRBD2 matches at 7 bases. The CDR3 DNA follows: TGTGCCAGCAGTTTGACTAGCTGGCAGTACTTC. It encodes CASSLTSWQYF.